These T cell receptor beta chains were read from a single sample in a study of T cell repertoires in cytomegalovirus infection. Which antigens these TCRs recognize remains unknown. A single record per CDR3 protein comes from TCRdb applying MiXCR to the reads. The table shows hundreds of thousands of distinct CDR3 sequences, with around 35% occurring only once. The material was cultured PBMCs, obtained from culture after CMV antigen stimulation. The source of these receptors is a human donor in good health (CMV status not recorded). Some clones in this sample may be carry-over from other donors' samples. The CDR3 runs from the conserved cysteine through the conserved F or W. Each record gives: D gene, clone size, V gene, J gene, CDR3 protein, CDR3 DNA. D genes are given only for firm matches. Not every row has a clone size; where given, it reads once, few, many or a size class.

-,few,TRBV11-2,TRBJ2-1,CASSLTWANEQFF,TGTGCCAGCAGCTTAACGTGGGCCAATGAGCAGTTCTTC
-,-,TRBV6-5,TRBJ2-1,CASSYLWGSSYNEQFF,TGTGCCAGCAGTTACCTTTGGGGGAGCTCCTACAATGAGCAGTTCTTC
TRBD1,few,TRBV19,TRBJ1-5,CASKDRGINSNQPQHF,TGTGCCAGTAAAGACAGGGGGATTAATAGCAATCAGCCCCAGCATTTT
TRBD1,-,TRBV19,TRBJ2-5,CASSISRTGAETQYF,TGTGCCAGTAGTATCTCCCGGACAGGGGCAGAGACCCAGTACTTC
TRBD1,-,TRBV7-2,TRBJ2-3,CASSPQGVADTQYF,TGTGCCAGCAGCCCACAGGGGGTTGCAGATACGCAGTATTTT
-,few,TRBV12-3/TRBV12-4,TRBJ1-1,CASSFIQGKTEAFF,TGTGCCAGCAGTTTCATACAGGGAAAAACTGAAGCTTTCTTT
-,few,TRBV10-3,TRBJ2-1,CAISEGIPVEQFF,TGTGCCATCAGTGAAGGGATCCCTGTTGAGCAGTTCTTC
TRBD2,few,TRBV20-1,TRBJ2-1,CSASAPAGVAGEQFF,TGCAGTGCCAGCGCCCCAGCGGGGGTTGCGGGTGAGCAGTTCTTC
-,-,TRBV19,TRBJ1-5,CASSIGGSINQPQHF,TGTGCCAGTAGTATAGGGGGGTCGATCAATCAGCCCCAGCATTTT
TRBD1,-,TRBV19,TRBJ1-2,CASQGQGVMLGYGYTF,TGTGCCAGCCAGGGACAGGGGGTGATGCTAGGCTATGGCTACACCTTC
TRBD2,few,TRBV12-5,TRBJ2-1,CASGLVGTSLGSYNEQFF,TGTGCTAGTGGTTTGGTAGGGACTAGTCTGGGCTCCTACAATGAGCAGTTCTTC
-,few,TRBV7-6,TRBJ2-2,CASSLAIRANTGELFF,TGTGCCAGCAGCTTAGCGATCCGGGCGAACACCGGGGAGCTGTTTTTT
TRBD2,-,TRBV7-9,TRBJ2-1,CASSSSKRGGRGEQFF,TGTGCCAGCAGCTCTTCTAAGCGGGGGGGCCGAGGAGAGCAGTTCTTC
-,few,TRBV7-2,TRBJ2-2,CASSLARGGTGELFF,TGTGCCAGCAGCTTAGCCCGAGGGGGAACCGGGGAGCTGTTTTTT
-,-,TRBV15,TRBJ1-3,CATSRATGSSGNTIYF,TGTGCCACCAGCAGAGCTACCGGCAGCTCTGGAAACACCATATATTTT
-,-,TRBV20-1,TRBJ2-1,CSAREPGSGAYNEQFF,TGCAGTGCTAGGGAGCCAGGGTCAGGGGCCTACAATGAGCAGTTCTTC
-,-,TRBV6-6,TRBJ2-1,CASSYVDTNEQFF,TGTGCCAGCAGTTACGTGGACACCAATGAGCAGTTCTTC
TRBD2,few,TRBV20-1,TRBJ2-5,CSARDSTSGSVETQYF,TGCAGTGCTAGAGATTCGACTAGCGGGAGTGTAGAGACCCAGTACTTC
TRBD1,many,TRBV7-2,TRBJ1-3,CASTQSQGDSGNTIYF,TGTGCCAGCACCCAGAGTCAGGGGGACTCTGGAAACACCATATATTTT
-,few,TRBV2,TRBJ2-2,CASSEGTTNTGELFF,TGTGCCAGCAGTGAAGGGACAACGAACACCGGGGAGCTGTTTTTT
-,few,TRBV2,TRBJ2-7,CASNPTDTYEQYF,TGTGCCAGCAACCCGACCGATACCTACGAGCAGTACTTC
-,few,TRBV4-1,TRBJ1-4,CASSQWITINEKLFF,TGCGCCAGCAGCCAGTGGATAACAATTAATGAAAAACTGTTTTTT
-,many,TRBV7-2,TRBJ1-3,CASSPSAFGAGNTIYF,TGTGCCAGCAGCCCTAGCGCTTTCGGGGCTGGAAACACCATATATTTT
TRBD2,-,TRBV10-3,TRBJ2-1,CAQSKRGLYNEQFF,TGTGCCCAGAGCAAGCGGGGGCTGTACAATGAGCAGTTCTTC
TRBD2,few,TRBV5-1,TRBJ2-5,CASSLERGTQYF,TGCGCCAGCAGCTTGGAGCGGGGAACCCAGTACTTC
-,-,TRBV28,TRBJ1-2,CASSLAGGPSYGYTF,TGTGCCAGCAGTTTGGCCGGGGGCCCCTCCTATGGCTACACCTTC
-,-,TRBV20-1,TRBJ1-1,CSAETENTEAFF,TGCAGTGCTGAGACAGAGAACACTGAAGCTTTCTTT
TRBD2,few,TRBV7-2,TRBJ2-3,CASSFASGSSDTQYF,TGTGCCAGCAGCTTTGCTAGCGGCTCCTCGGATACGCAGTATTTT
-,-,TRBV20-1,TRBJ2-5,CSARSKETQYF,TGCAGTGCTCGATCAAAAGAGACCCAGTACTTC
TRBD1,-,TRBV6-2/TRBV6-3,TRBJ2-7,CASSRGQGNYEQYF,TGTGCCAGCAGTCGCGGACAGGGGAACTACGAGCAGTACTTC
TRBD2,-,TRBV28,TRBJ2-3,CASTRPGLGPDTQYF,TGTGCCAGCACTCGACCGGGACTAGGCCCAGATACGCAGTATTTT
-,few,TRBV7-6,TRBJ2-1,CASSLPGLDEQFF,TGTGCCAGCAGCTTGCCGGGACTCGATGAGCAGTTCTTC
-,-,TRBV28,TRBJ1-1,CASSPPPGQFSEAFF,TGTGCCAGCAGTCCACCTCCGGGACAATTCTCTGAAGCTTTCTTT
-,-,TRBV11-2,TRBJ2-7,CASSFAIGLSEQYF,TGTGCCAGCAGCTTTGCAATAGGGTTGTCCGAGCAGTACTTC
-,once,TRBV5-3,TRBJ1-5,CASSLRRGEASGQPQHF,TGTGCCAGCAGCTTGAGAAGGGGGGAGGCCTCCGGTCAGCCCCAGCATTTT
-,few,TRBV19,TRBJ2-2,CASIGRGVGGELFF,TGTGCCAGTATTGGCCGGGGAGTGGGCGGGGAGCTGTTTTTT
-,-,TRBV2,TRBJ1-4,CASTPRADEKLFF,TGTGCCAGCACCCCCCGGGCGGATGAAAAACTGTTTTTT
-,few,TRBV12-3/TRBV12-4,TRBJ1-5,CASSRSVGSPAQHF,TGTGCCAGCAGTAGGTCCGTCGGGAGCCCAGCCCAGCATTTT
TRBD2,-,TRBV20-1,TRBJ2-3,CSLERDGGTQYF,TGCAGCTTGGAGCGGGACGGTGGTACGCAGTATTTT
-,-,TRBV2,TRBJ2-7,CASRSDRSSYEQYF,TGTGCCAGCAGATCGGACCGGAGCTCCTACGAGCAGTACTTC
-,many,TRBV7-6,TRBJ2-5,CASSPARLLGTQYF,TGTGCCAGCAGCCCCGCCCGCCTCCTTGGGACCCAGTACTTC
-,few,TRBV27,TRBJ2-1,CASSPFDGRRGDEQFF,TGTGCCAGCAGTCCATTCGACGGACGGAGGGGGGATGAGCAGTTCTTC
TRBD2,-,TRBV6-8,TRBJ2-7,CASSYVPSGGYEQYF,TGTGCCAGCAGTTACGTCCCTAGCGGGGGCTACGAGCAGTACTTC
TRBD2,-,TRBV9,TRBJ2-1,CASSFSGSYEQFF,TGTGCCAGCAGCTTTAGCGGGAGCTATGAGCAGTTCTTC
-,few,TRBV6-1,TRBJ2-2,CASSLMRTGELFF,TGTGCCAGCAGCCTGATGCGGACCGGGGAGCTGTTTTTT
-,few,TRBV19,TRBJ1-4,CASSITYNEKLFF,TGTGCCAGTAGTATCACCTATAATGAAAAACTGTTTTTT
-,few,TRBV7-2,TRBJ2-1,CASSFPWTATRGNEQFF,TGTGCCAGCAGCTTCCCTTGGACAGCTACGAGGGGGAATGAGCAGTTCTTC
TRBD2,-,TRBV7-4,TRBJ2-7,CASSFDGERETVEQYF,TGTGCCAGCAGCTTCGATGGGGAGCGGGAGACGGTCGAGCAGTACTTC
-,many,TRBV7-2,TRBJ1-1,CASSPLGGTEAFF,TGTGCCAGCAGCCCCCTCGGGGGCACTGAAGCTTTCTTT
TRBD1,once,TRBV29-1,TRBJ1-6,CSVRTGGGNSPLHF,TGCAGCGTAAGAACAGGGGGCGGAAATTCACCCCTCCACTTT
-,many,TRBV7-2,TRBJ1-3,CASSSRAAGNTIYF,TGTGCCAGCAGCTCCAGGGCTGCAGGAAACACCATATATTTT
-,few,TRBV27,TRBJ1-1,CASSLSLLNTEAFF,TGTGCCAGCAGTTTATCGTTGTTGAACACTGAAGCTTTCTTT
TRBD1,many,TRBV7-2,TRBJ1-6,CASSRTGVNSPLHF,TGTGCCAGCAGCCGGACAGGGGTTAATTCACCCCTCCACTTT
TRBD1,-,TRBV6-1,TRBJ2-7,CASSEATGGSYEQYF,TGTGCCAGCAGTGAAGCAACAGGGGGCTCCTACGAGCAGTACTTC
-,-,TRBV11-2,TRBJ1-3,CASSSTGTGNTIYF,TGTGCCAGCAGCTCAACAGGGACTGGAAACACCATATATTTT
-,few,TRBV28,TRBJ2-3,CASSLSGRGSTDTQYF,TGTGCCAGCAGTTTATCAGGCAGGGGAAGCACAGATACGCAGTATTTT
TRBD1,many,TRBV5-4,TRBJ1-1,CASSKQRGGPHEAFF,TGTGCCAGCAGCAAACAACGAGGGGGCCCCCATGAAGCTTTCTTT
-,-,TRBV5-4,TRBJ2-1,CASSGGKGENEQFF,TGTGCCAGCAGCGGGGGAAAGGGGGAAAATGAGCAGTTCTTC
-,-,TRBV4-1,TRBJ2-7,CASSQDNREDEQYF,TGCGCCAGCAGCCAAGATAACAGGGAAGACGAGCAGTACTTC